The present T cell receptor beta chain was sequenced within a study of control samples from healthy donors and cancer patients. Profiled with immunoSEQ multiplex PCR; TCRdb holds only in-frame clones, not every one. The repertoire holds fewer than 250,000 clones, with about nine tenths as singletons. The V end was cut by 6 bases, the J end by 0 bases, with 6 bases between. CDR1 SNHLY and CDR2 FYNNEI come from the germline V gene. CDR3 length equals 12 residues. Sequencing was performed on blood. This TCR derives from a man aged 30 to 45 in good health. V gene TRBV2 combines with J gene TRBJ2-7; no clear D. The CDR3 nucleotides are TGTGCCAGCAGGCTTTTCTCCTACGAGCAGTACTTC. Protein sequence: CASRLFSYEQYF.